Detailed here is one T cell receptor beta chain. Its target is unknown. CDR3 length equals 15 residues. Deletions cut 2 bases from V and 5 bases from J, with 15 bases between. Germline-derived CDR1 and CDR2 are KGHSH and LQKENI. Profiling relied on immunoSEQ multiplex PCR, and the TCRdb table lists in-frame clones only, not all of them. The sample consists of around 700,000 clones, about two thirds of them appearing once. The sample belongs to a study of shared clonotypes between healthy human individuals. Study-wide results and limits: Generation probabilities were higher for clonotypes shared across all four sorted-subset donors than for unshared ones.

The sequencing input was memory CD4+ T cells sorted from blood. Subset denoted: CD45RA-negative fraction. V is TRBV18 and J is TRBJ1-1, with D hard to call. This sequence was found in a woman aged 25 to 39 in good health. The DNA for the CDR3 is TGTGCCAGCTCACCAAGGGTAGAGGCCACGACTGAAGCTTTCTTT. It encodes CASSPRVEATTEAFF.